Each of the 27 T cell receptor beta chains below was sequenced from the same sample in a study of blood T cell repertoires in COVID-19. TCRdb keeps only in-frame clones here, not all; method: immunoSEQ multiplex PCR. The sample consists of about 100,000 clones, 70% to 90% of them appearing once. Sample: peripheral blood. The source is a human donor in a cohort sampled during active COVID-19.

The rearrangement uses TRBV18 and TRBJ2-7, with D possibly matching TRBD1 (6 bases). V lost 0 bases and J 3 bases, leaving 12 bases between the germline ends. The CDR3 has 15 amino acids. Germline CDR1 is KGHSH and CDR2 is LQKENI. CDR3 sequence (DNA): TGTGCCAGCTCACCACCGGGCAGGGGCGACTACGAGCAGTACTTC. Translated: CASSPPGRGDYEQYF.

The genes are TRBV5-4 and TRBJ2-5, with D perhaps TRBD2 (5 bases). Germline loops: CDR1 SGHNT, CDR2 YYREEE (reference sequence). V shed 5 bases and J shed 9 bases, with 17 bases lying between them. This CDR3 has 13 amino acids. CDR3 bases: TGTGCCAGCAGTTACGACCCGATCGGGGCCCAGTACTTC. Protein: CASSYDPIGAQYF.

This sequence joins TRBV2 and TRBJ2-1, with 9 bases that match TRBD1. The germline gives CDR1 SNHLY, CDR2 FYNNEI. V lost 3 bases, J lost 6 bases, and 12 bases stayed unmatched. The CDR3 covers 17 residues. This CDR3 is CASSDHGQGRRINEQFF. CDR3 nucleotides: TGTGCCAGCAGTGATCACGGACAGGGGCGTAGGATCAATGAGCAGTTCTTC.

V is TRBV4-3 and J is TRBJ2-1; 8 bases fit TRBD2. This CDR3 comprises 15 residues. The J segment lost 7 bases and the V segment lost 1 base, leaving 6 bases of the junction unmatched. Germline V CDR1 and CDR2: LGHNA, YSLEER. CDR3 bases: TGCGCCAGCAGCCAAGGTCCAGCGGGGGCAAATGAGCAGTTCTTC. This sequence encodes CASSQGPAGANEQFF.

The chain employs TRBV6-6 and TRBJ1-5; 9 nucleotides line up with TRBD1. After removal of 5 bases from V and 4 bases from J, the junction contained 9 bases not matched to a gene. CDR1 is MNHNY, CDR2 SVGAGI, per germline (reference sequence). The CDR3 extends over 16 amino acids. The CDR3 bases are TGTGCCAGCAGTCACACGGGACAGGGAAAGAATCAGCCCCAGCATTTT. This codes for CASSHTGQGKNQPQHF.

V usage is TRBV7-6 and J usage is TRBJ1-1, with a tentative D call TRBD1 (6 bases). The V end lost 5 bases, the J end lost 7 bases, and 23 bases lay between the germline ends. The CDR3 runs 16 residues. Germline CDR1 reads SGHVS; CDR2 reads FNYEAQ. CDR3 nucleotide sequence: TGTGCCAGCAGCCGCTTACCCAGGACAGTGGGGCTTGAAGCTTTCTTT. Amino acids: CASSRLPRTVGLEAFF.

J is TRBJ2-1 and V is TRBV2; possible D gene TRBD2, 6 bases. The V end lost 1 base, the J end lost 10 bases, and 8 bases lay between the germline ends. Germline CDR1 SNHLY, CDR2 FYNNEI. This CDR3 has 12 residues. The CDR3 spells CASSEGTNEQFF. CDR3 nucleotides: TGTGCCAGCAGTGAAGGGACTAACGAGCAGTTCTTC. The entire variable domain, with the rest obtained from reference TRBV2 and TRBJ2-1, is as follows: EPEVTQTPSHQVTQMGQEVILRCVPISNHLYFYWYRQILGQKVEFLVSFYNNEISEKSEIFDDQFSVERPDGSNFTLKIRSTKLEDSAMYFCASSEGTNEQFFGPGTRLTVL.

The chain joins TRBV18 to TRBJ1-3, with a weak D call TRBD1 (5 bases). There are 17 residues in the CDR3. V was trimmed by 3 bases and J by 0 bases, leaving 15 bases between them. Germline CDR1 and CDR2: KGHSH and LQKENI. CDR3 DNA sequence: TGTGCCAGCTCACCGTCCGGGACTCCGCTCTCTGGAAACACCATATATTTT. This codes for CASSPSGTPLSGNTIYF.

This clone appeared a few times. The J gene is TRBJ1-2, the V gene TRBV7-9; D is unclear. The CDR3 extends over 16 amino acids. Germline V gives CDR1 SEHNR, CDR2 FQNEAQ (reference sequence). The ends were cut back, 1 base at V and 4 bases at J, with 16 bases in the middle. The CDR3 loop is CASSLGEAGIGYGYTF. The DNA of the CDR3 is TGTGCCAGCAGCTTAGGTGAGGCGGGGATTGGCTATGGCTACACCTTC.

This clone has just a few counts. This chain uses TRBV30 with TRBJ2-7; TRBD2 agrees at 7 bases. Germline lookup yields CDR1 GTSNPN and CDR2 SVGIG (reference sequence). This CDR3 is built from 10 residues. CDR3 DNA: TGTGCTAGCGGGCGCGACGAGCAGTACTTC. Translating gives CASGRDEQYF.

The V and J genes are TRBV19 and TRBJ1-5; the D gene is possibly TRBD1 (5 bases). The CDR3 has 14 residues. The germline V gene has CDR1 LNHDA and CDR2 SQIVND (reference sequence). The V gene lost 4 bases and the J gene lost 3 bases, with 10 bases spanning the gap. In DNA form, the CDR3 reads TGTGCCAGTAGTACCCCAGGGCACAATCAGCCCCAGCATTTT. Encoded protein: CASSTPGHNQPQHF.

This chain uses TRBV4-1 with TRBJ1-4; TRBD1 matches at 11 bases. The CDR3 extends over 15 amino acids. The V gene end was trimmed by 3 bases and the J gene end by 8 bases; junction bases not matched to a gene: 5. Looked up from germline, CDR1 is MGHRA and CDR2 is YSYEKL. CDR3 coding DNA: TGCGCCAGCAGCCACTCCGGGACAGGGGGGGAAAAACTGTTTTTT. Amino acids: CASSHSGTGGEKLFF.

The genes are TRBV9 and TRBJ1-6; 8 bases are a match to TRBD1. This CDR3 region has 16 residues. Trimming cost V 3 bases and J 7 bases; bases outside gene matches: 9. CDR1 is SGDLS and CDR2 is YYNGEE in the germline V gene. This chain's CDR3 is CASSADRGGWNSPLHF. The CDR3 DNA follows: TGTGCCAGCAGCGCAGACAGGGGTGGTTGGAATTCACCCCTCCACTTT.

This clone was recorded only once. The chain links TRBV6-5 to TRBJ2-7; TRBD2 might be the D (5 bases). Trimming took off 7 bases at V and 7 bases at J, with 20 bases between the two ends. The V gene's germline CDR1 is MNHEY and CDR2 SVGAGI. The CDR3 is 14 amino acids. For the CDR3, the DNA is TGTGCCAGCACCCTCCGAGGGAACTTCCGGGAGCAGTACTTC. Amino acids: CASTLRGNFREQYF.

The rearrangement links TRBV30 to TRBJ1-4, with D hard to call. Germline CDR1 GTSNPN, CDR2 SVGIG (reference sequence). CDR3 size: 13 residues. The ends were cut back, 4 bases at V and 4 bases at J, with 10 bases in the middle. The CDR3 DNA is TGTGCCTGGAAGAGGAGAAGTAATGAAAAACTGTTTTTT. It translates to CAWKRRSNEKLFF.

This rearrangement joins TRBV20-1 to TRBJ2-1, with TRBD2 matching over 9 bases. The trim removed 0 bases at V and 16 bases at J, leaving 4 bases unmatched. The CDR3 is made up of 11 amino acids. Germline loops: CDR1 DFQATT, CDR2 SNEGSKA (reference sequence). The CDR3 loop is CSAREPGLAFF. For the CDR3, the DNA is TGCAGTGCTAGAGAACCGGGACTAGCATTCTTC.

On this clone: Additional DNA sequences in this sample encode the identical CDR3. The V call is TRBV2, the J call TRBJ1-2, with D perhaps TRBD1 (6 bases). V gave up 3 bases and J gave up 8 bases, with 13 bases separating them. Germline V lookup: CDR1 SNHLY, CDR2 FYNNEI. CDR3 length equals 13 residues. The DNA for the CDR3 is TGTGCCAGCAGTGACAGGGGATTTGGGGGCTACACCTTC. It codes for CASSDRGFGGYTF.

The CDR3 is CASSFSRAMYEQYF. The CDR3 DNA reads TGTGCCAGCAGTTTCTCCAGGGCCATGTACGAGCAGTACTTC. J is TRBJ2-7 and V is TRBV6-2 or TRBV6-3; the D gene is possibly TRBD1 (5 bases). Per germline, CDR1 MNHEY and CDR2 SVGEGT. V lost 4 bases to trimming and J lost 4 bases, with 14 bases between them. The CDR3 sequence is 14 residues long.

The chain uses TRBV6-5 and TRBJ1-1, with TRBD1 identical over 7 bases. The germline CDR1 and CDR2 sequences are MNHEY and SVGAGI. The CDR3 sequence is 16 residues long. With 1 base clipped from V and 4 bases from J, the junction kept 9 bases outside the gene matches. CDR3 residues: CASSYFPRRQGTEAFF. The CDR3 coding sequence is TGTGCCAGCAGTTACTTCCCACGAAGACAGGGCACTGAAGCTTTCTTT.

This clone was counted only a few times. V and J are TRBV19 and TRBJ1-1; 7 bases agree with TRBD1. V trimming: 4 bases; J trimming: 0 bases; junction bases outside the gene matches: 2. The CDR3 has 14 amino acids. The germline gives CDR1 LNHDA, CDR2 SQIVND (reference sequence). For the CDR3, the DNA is TGTGCCAGTAGTAAGGGACAGCTGAACACTGAAGCTTTCTTT. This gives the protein CASSKGQLNTEAFF.

DNA of the CDR3: TGTGCCAGTAGTATAGCCCCCGGGACAGGGGTCGAGCAGTACTTC. It translates to CASSIAPGTGVEQYF. The chain combines TRBV19 with TRBJ2-7; 10 positions agree with TRBD1. The CDR3 has 15 amino acids. V shed 1 base, J shed 6 bases, and the junction held 6 bases outside the gene matches. Germline V gives CDR1 LNHDA, CDR2 SQIVND (reference sequence).

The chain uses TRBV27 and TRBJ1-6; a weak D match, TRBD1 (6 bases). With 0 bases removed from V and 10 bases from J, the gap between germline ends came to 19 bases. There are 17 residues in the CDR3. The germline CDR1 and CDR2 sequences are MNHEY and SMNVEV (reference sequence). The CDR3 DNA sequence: TGTGCCAGCAGTTTATCCCCCCGGGGGGCCAAGGAATCACCCCTCCACTTT. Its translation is CASSLSPRGAKESPLHF.

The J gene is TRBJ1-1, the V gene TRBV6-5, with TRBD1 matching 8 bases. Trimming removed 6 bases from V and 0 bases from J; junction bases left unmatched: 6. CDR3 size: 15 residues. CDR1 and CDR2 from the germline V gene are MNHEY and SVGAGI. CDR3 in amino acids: CASRALTGVNTEAFF. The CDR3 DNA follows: TGTGCCAGCAGGGCTCTGACAGGGGTGAACACTGAAGCTTTCTTT.

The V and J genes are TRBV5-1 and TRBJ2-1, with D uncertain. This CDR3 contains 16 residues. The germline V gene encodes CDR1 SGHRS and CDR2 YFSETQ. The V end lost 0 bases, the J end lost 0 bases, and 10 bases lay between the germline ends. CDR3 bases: TGCGCCAGCAGCTTGGGGCTTTCTCACTCCTACAATGAGCAGTTCTTC. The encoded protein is CASSLGLSHSYNEQFF.

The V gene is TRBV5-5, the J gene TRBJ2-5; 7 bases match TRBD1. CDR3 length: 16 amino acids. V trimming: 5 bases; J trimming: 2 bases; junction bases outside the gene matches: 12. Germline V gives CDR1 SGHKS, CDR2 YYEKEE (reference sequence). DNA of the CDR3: TGTGCCAGCAGACCTTTTCCCGGGACAGCGCAAGAGACCCAGTACTTC. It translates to CASRPFPGTAQETQYF.

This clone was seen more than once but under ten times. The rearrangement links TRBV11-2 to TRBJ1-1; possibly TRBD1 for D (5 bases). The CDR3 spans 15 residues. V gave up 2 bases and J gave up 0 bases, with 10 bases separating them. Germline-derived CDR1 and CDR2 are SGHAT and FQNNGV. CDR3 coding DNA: TGTGCCAGCAGCTTATCAGGGACTATGAACACTGAAGCTTTCTTT. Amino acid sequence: CASSLSGTMNTEAFF.

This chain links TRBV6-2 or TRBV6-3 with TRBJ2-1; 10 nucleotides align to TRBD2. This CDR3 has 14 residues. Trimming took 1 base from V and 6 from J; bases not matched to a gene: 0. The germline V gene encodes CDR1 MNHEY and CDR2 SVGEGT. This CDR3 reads CASSYWTSGNEQFF. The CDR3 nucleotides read TGTGCCAGCAGTTACTGGACTAGCGGCAATGAGCAGTTCTTC.